Following are 18 T cell receptor beta chains from one sample sequenced in a study of blood T cell repertoires in COVID-19. Only in-frame clones appear in the TCRdb table, and some are missing; sequencing was by immunoSEQ multiplex PCR. The repertoire holds 200,000 to 300,000 clones, with around 85% as singletons. The sequencing input was PBMCs or T cells enriched from blood (not recorded which). The receptors were sampled from a woman aged 45-59 years with acute COVID-19.

This rearrangement joins TRBV7-2 to TRBJ1-1; the D is unclear. The V end lost 4 bases, the J end lost 4 bases, and 7 bases lay between the germline ends. This CDR3 is 12 amino acids long. CDR1 and CDR2 from the germline V gene are SGHTA and FQGNSA. CDR3 region: CASSSTSTEAFF. The CDR3 nucleotides are TGTGCCAGCAGCTCAACCAGCACTGAAGCTTTCTTT.

The gene calls are TRBV19 and TRBJ2-1, with TRBD2 identical over 9 bases. The CDR3 runs 15 residues. Trimming took 3 bases from V and 3 from J; bases not matched to a gene: 3. The germline CDR1 and CDR2 sequences are LNHDA and SQIVND (reference sequence). The CDR3: CASSISSGDYNEQFF. CDR3 sequence (DNA): TGTGCCAGTAGTATCTCTAGCGGGGACTACAATGAGCAGTTCTTC.

The sample holds one count of this clone. The CDR3 sequence: CASSTSSYEQYF. The CDR3 nucleotides read TGTGCCAGCAGTACGAGCTCCTACGAGCAGTACTTC. J is TRBJ2-7 and V is TRBV12-3 or TRBV12-4; D remains ambiguous. V lost 5 bases and J lost 0, with 5 bases in between. The CDR3 is made up of 12 amino acids.

CDR3 sequence (DNA): TGTGCCACCAGTGATTTGGACAACCGGGACAGGGGGCGATCAAAGGCGGACACTGAAGCTTTCTTT. Translated, it gives CATSDLDNRDRGRSKADTEAFF. The chain is built from TRBV24-1 and TRBJ1-1, with TRBD1 matching 12 bases. The CDR3 runs 22 residues. J was trimmed by 3 bases and V by 0 bases; bases with no gene match: 19. Germline CDR1 and CDR2: KGHDR and SFDVKD.

The chain is built from TRBV6-5 and TRBJ1-4; a weak D match, TRBD1 (5 bases). This CDR3 contains 14 residues. Trimming cost V 6 bases and J 2 bases, with 10 bases left between them. Per the germline V gene, CDR1 is MNHEY and CDR2 is SVGAGI. For the CDR3, the DNA is TGTGCCAGCAGAAGGACAAGTACTAATGAAAAACTGTTTTTT. Protein product: CASRRTSTNEKLFF.

The chain has TRBV4-1 and TRBJ1-1, with 9 bases fitting TRBD1. V lost 5 bases to trimming and J lost 4 bases; unmatched junction nucleotides: 8. CDR1 and CDR2 (germline): MGHRA, YSYEKL. The CDR3 length is 15 residues. DNA for the CDR3: TGCGCCAGCAGCGCGGAGGTGACAGGGGGCACTGAAGCTTTCTTT. This encodes CASSAEVTGGTEAFF.

A few counts support this clone. The chain carries TRBV7-2 and TRBJ2-2; 7 positions agree with TRBD1. Trimming cost V 5 bases and J 4 bases; bases outside gene matches: 7. Germline V gives CDR1 SGHTA, CDR2 FQGNSA. There are 15 residues in the CDR3. The CDR3 DNA follows: TGTGCCAGCAGCCCTTACACAGGGGCCACCGGGGAGCTGTTTTTT. Protein product: CASSPYTGATGELFF.

V gene TRBV29-1 combines with J gene TRBJ1-2, with 7 bases lining up with TRBD1. Germline V CDR1 and CDR2: SQVTM, ANQGSEA. The CDR3 is 15 amino acids. The junction had 15 bases not matched to a gene; V was cut back by 7 bases and J by 4 bases. This chain's CDR3 is CSALGGKGAGYGYTF. Written as DNA, the CDR3 is TGCAGCGCCCTAGGAGGCAAGGGGGCTGGCTATGGCTACACCTTC.

The V call is TRBV6-5, the J call TRBJ1-2, with TRBD1 identical over 9 bases. CDR3 length: 15 amino acids. Germline V gene lookup returns CDR1 MNHEY and CDR2 SVGAGI. V shed 2 bases and J 6 bases; nucleotides not matched to a gene: 7. CDR3 amino acids: CASSYTGTGSNGYTF. In DNA form, the CDR3 reads TGTGCCAGCAGTTACACCGGGACAGGGAGTAATGGCTACACCTTC.

This rearrangement joins TRBV7-8 to TRBJ1-4; D gene unclear. The length of the CDR3 is 18 residues. The germline gives CDR1 SGHVS, CDR2 FQNEAQ. Trimming left V 0 bases short and J 0 bases short, with 14 bases between. CDR3 protein: CASSLALPTSTTNEKLFF. The CDR3 DNA follows: TGTGCCAGCAGCTTAGCGCTACCTACGTCAACAACTAATGAAAAACTGTTTTTT.

V and J are TRBV2 and TRBJ1-2, with 8 bases fitting TRBD1. The ends lost 1 base at V and 8 bases at J; junction bases unmatched: 9. This CDR3 is built from 15 residues. Germline CDR1 and CDR2: SNHLY and FYNNEI. CDR3 sequence: CASSEEGTGARGYTF. In DNA, the CDR3 is TGTGCCAGCAGTGAAGAAGGGACAGGCGCACGGGGCTACACCTTC.

The chain employs TRBV25-1 and TRBJ2-3; 8 nucleotides align to TRBD2. CDR3 length: 16 amino acids. In germline, CDR1 is MGHDK, CDR2 SYGVNS. J was trimmed by 0 bases and V by 4 bases; bases with no gene match: 6. DNA of the CDR3: TGTGCCAGCAGTGCTAGCGGGCCTACTAGCACAGATACGCAGTATTTT. Its translation: CASSASGPTSTDTQYF.

This clone appeared once. The chain combines TRBV4-1 with TRBJ1-5, with D unresolved. The CDR3 runs to 16 residues. V was shortened by 1 base and J by 0 bases, with 10 bases between the two germline ends. Germline V gene data show CDR1 as MGHRA and CDR2 as YSYEKL. The CDR3: CASSQGAGYSNQPQHF. In DNA form, the CDR3 reads TGCGCCAGCAGCCAAGGGGCGGGGTATAGCAATCAGCCCCAGCATTTT.

The chain uses TRBV19 and TRBJ2-7, with 11 bases that match TRBD1. J was trimmed by 5 bases and V by 5 bases; bases with no gene match: 8. Per the germline V gene, CDR1 is LNHDA and CDR2 is SQIVND (reference sequence). This CDR3 spans 15 amino acids. CDR3 DNA: TGTGCCAGTAGTCCCCGGACAGGGGGCAAACACGAGCAGTACTTC. Its protein product is CASSPRTGGKHEQYF.

The genes are TRBV11-1 and TRBJ1-1; D gene unclear. Germline V gene lookup returns CDR1 SGHAT and CDR2 FQDESV (reference sequence). The V end lost 4 bases, the J end lost 0 bases, and 15 bases lay between the germline ends. The CDR3 runs to 16 residues. In DNA form, the CDR3 reads TGTGCCAGCAGCTCCCCTAGACCTCCAATGAACACTGAAGCTTTCTTT. The encoded protein is CASSSPRPPMNTEAFF.

This clone came up a few times. V gene TRBV12-3 or TRBV12-4 combines with J gene TRBJ1-2; 9 bases are shared with TRBD1. This CDR3 region has 12 residues. V dropped 7 bases and J dropped 8; count of bases not matched to a gene: 5. The CDR3 coding sequence is TGTGCCAGCAATCGACAGGGGGAAGGCTACACCTTC. Its translation is CASNRQGEGYTF.

The chain is built from TRBV5-4 and TRBJ1-4; 8 bases align to TRBD1. V shed 4 bases, J shed 8 bases, and the junction held 10 bases outside the gene matches. CDR1 is SGHNT, CDR2 YYREEE, per germline (reference sequence). The length of the CDR3 is 15 residues. In nucleotides, the CDR3 is TGTGCCAGCAGCGAGGACAGGGAGGACCAGGAAAAACTGTTTTTT. Protein product: CASSEDREDQEKLFF.

This chain links TRBV25-1 with TRBJ2-7, with a tentative D call TRBD2 (6 bases). This CDR3 region has 14 residues. The V end lost 2 bases, the J end lost 3 bases, and 11 bases lay between the germline ends. Germline CDR1 MGHDK, CDR2 SYGVNS. Written as DNA, the CDR3 is TGTGCCAGCAGTGAAGGTAGCGGTGTCTACGAGCAGTACTTC. It translates to CASSEGSGVYEQYF.